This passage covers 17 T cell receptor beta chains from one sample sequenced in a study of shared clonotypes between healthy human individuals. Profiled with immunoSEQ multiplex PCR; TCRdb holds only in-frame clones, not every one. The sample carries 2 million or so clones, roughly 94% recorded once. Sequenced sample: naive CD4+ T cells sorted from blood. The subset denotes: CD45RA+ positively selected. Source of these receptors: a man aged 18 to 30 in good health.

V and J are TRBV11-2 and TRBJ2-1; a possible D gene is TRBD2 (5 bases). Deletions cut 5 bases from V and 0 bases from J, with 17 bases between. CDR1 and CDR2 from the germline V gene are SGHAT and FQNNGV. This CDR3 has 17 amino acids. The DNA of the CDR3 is TGTGCCAGCAGCCTTAGAGGGAGAGAGAGCTCCTACAATGAGCAGTTCTTC. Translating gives CASSLRGRESSYNEQFF.

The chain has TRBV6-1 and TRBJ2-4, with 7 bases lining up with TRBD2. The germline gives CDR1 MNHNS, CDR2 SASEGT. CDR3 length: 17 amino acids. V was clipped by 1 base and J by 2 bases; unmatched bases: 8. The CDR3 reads CASSEGRGLGTKNIQYF. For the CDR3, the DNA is TGTGCCAGCAGTGAAGGGCGGGGGTTGGGAACCAAAAACATTCAGTACTTC.

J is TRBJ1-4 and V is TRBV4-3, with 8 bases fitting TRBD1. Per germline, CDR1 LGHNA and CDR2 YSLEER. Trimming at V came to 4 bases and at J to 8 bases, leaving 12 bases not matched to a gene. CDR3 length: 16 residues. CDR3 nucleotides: TGCGCCAGCAGCCCAATTGGACAGGGAAACGGGGAAAAACTGTTTTTT. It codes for CASSPIGQGNGEKLFF.

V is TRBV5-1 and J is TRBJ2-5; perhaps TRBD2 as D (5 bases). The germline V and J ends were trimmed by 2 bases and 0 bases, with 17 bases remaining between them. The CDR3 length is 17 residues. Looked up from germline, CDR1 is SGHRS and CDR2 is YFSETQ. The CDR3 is CASSLGRSGLNQETQYF. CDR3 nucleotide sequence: TGCGCCAGCAGCTTAGGGCGGTCGGGGTTGAACCAAGAGACCCAGTACTTC.

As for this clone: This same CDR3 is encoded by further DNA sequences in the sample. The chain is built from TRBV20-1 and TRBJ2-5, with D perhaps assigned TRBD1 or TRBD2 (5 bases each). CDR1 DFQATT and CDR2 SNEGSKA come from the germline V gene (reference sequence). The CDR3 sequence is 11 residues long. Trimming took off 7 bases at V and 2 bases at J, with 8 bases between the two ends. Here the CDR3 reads CSGGAQETQYF. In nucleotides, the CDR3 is TGCAGTGGAGGGGCACAAGAGACCCAGTACTTC.

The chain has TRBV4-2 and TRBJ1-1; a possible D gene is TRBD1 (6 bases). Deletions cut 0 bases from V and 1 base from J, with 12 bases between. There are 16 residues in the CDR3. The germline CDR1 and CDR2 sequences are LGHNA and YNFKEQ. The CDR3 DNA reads TGTGCCAGCAGCCAAGATTGGGGGGCACCGAACACTGAAGCTTTCTTT. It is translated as CASSQDWGAPNTEAFF.

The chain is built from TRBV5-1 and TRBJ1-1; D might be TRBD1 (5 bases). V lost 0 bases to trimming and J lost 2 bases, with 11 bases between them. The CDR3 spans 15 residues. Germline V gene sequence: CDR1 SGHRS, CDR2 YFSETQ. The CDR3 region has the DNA TGCGCCAGCAGCTTGGCGTCGGGACGTAACACTGAAGCTTTCTTT. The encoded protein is CASSLASGRNTEAFF. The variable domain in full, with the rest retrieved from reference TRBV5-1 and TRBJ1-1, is KAGVTQTPRYLIKTRGQQVTLSCSPISGHRSVSWYQQTPGQGLQFLFEYFSETQRNKGNFPGRFSGRQFSNSRSEMNVSTLELGDSALYLCASSLASGRNTEAFFGQGTRLTVV.

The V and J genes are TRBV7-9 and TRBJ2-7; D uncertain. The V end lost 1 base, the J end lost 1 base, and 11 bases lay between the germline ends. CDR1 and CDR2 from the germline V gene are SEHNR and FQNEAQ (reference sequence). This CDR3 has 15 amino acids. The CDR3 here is CASSLEASPSYEQYF. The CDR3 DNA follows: TGTGCCAGCAGCTTAGAGGCCAGCCCTTCCTACGAGCAGTACTTC.

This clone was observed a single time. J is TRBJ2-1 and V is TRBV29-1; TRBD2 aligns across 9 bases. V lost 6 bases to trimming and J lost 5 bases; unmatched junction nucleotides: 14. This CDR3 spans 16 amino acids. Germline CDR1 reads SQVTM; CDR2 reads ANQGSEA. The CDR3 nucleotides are TGCAGCGTGGCACCCGGGACTAGCAAGGTTAACAATGAGCAGTTCTTC. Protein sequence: CSVAPGTSKVNNEQFF.

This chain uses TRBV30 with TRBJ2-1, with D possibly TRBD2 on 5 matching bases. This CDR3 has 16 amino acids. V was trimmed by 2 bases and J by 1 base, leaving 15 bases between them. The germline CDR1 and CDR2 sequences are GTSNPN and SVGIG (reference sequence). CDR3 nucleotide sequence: TGTGCCTGGAGTTCGTGGGAGAGGATTTCCTACAATGAGCAGTTCTTC. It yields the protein CAWSSWERISYNEQFF.

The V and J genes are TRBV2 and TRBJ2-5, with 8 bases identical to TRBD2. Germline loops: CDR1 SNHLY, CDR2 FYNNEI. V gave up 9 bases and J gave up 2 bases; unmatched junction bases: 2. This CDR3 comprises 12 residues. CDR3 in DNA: TGTGCCAGAGGACTAGCTCAAGAGACCCAGTACTTC. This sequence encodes CARGLAQETQYF.

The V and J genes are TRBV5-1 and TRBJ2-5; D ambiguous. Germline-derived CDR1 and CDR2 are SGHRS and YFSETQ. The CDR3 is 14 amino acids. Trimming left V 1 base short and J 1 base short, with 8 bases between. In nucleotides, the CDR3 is TGCGCCAGCAGCTTGTCCTGGACCCAAGAGACCCAGTACTTC. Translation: CASSLSWTQETQYF.

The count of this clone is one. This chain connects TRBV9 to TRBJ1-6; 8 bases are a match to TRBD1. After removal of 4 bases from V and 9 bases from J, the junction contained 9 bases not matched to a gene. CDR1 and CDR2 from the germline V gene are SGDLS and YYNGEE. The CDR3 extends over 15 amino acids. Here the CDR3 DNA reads TGTGCCAGCAGCACGACAGGGGTTCCCATTTCACCCCTCCACTTT. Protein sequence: CASSTTGVPISPLHF.

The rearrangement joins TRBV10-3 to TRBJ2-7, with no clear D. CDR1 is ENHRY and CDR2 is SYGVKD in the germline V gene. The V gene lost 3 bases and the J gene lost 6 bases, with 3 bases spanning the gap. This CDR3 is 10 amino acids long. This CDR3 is CAISDGEQYF. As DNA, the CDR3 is TGTGCCATCAGTGATGGCGAGCAGTACTTC.

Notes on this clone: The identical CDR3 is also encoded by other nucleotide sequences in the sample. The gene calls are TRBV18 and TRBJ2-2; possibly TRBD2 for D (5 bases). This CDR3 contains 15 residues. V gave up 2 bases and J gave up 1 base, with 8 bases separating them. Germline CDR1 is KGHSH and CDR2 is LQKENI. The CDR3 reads CASSPYSGNTGELFF. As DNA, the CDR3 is TGTGCCAGCTCACCATACAGCGGGAACACCGGGGAGCTGTTTTTT.

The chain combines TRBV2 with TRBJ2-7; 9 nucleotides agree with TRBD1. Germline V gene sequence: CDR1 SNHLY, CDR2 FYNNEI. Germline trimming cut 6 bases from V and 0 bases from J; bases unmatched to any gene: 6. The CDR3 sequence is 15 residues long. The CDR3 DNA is TGTGCCAGCAGAGATGACAGGGGGGGCTCCTACGAGCAGTACTTC. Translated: CASRDDRGGSYEQYF.

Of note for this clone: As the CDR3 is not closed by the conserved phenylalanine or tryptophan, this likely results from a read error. CDR3 nucleotide sequence: TGTGCCAGCAGTCCCCAGGGACAGAAGAATTCACCCCTCCACCTT. Translated, it gives CASSPQGQKNSPLHL. The chain employs TRBV27 and TRBJ1-6; 7 bases line up with TRBD1. In germline, CDR1 is MNHEY, CDR2 SMNVEV (reference sequence). The V gene end was trimmed by 5 bases and the J gene end by 7 bases; junction bases not matched to a gene: 8. The CDR3 spans 15 residues.